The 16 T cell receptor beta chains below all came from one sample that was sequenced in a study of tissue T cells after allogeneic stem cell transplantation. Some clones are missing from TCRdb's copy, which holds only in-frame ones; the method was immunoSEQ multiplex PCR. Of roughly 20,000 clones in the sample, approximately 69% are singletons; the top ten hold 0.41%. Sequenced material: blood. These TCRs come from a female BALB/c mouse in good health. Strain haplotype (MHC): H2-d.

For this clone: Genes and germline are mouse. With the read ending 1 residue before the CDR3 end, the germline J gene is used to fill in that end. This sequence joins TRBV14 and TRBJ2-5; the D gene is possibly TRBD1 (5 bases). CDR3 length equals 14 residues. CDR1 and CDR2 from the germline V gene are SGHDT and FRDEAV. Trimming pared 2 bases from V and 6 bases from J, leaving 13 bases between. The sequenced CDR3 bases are TGTGCCAGCAGTTTAGGGCAGGGTGGGGACACCCAGTAC. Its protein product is CASSLGQGGDTQY. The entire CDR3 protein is CASSLGQGGDTQYF.

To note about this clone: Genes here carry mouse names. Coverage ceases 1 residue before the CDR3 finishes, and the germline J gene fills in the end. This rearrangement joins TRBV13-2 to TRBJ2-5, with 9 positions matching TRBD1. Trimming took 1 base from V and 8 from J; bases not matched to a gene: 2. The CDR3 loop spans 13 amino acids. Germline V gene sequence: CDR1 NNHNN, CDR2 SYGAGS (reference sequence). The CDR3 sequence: CASGDMTGGTQYF. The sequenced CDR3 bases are TGTGCCAGCGGTGATATGACAGGGGGCACCCAGTAC.

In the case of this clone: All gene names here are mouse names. CDR3 amino acids: CASSAESGNTLYF. Incomplete CDR3 DNA: TGTGCCAGCAGTGCTGAGTCTGGAAATACGCTCTAT. The chain uses TRBV13-3 and TRBJ1-3; no reliable D call. The read finishes 1 residue shy of the CDR3 end, and the germline J gene is used to complete it. Germline V gene lookup returns CDR1 NNHDY and CDR2 SYVADS. The CDR3 is made up of 13 amino acids. The V end lost 3 bases, the J end lost 1 base, and 5 bases lay between the germline ends.

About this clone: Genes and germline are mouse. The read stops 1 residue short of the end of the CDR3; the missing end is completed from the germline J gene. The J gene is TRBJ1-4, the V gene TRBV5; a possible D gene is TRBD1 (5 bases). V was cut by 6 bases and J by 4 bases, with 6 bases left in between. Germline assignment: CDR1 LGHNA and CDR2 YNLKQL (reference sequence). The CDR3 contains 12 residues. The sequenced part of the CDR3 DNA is TGTGCCAGCAGGCAGGGCAACGAAAGATTATTT. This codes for CASRQGNERLF. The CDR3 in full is CASRQGNERLFF.

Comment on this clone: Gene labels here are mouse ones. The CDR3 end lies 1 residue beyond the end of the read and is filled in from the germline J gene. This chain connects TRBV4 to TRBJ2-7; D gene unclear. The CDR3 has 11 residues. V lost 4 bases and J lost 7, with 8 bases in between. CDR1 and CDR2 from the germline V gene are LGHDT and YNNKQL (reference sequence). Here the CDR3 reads CASSSLREQYF. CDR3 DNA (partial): TGTGCCAGCAGCTCCCTCAGGGAACAGTAC.

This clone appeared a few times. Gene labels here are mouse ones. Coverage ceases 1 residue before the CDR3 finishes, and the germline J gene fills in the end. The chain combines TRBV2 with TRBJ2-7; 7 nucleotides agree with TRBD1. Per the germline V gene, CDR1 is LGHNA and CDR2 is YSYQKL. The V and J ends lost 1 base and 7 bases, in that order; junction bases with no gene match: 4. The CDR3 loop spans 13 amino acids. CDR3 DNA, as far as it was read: TGTGCCAGCAGCCAAGGACAGGGCGGGGAACAGTAC. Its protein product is CASSQGQGGEQY. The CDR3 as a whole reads CASSQGQGGEQYF.

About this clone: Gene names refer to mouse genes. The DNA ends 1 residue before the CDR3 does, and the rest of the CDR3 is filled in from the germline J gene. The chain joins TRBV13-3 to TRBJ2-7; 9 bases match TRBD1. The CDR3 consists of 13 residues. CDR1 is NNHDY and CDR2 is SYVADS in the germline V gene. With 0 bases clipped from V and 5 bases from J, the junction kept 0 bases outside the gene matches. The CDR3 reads CASSDGDRDEQYF. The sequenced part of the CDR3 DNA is TGTGCCAGCAGTGATGGGGACAGGGATGAACAGTAC.

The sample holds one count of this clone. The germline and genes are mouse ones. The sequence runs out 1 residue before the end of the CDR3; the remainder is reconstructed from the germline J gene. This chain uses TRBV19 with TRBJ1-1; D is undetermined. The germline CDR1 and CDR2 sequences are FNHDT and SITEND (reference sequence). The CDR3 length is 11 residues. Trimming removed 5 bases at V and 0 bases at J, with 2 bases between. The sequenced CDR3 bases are TGTGCCAGCAGGACAAACACAGAAGTCTTC. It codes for CASRTNTEVF. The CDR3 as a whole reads CASRTNTEVFF.

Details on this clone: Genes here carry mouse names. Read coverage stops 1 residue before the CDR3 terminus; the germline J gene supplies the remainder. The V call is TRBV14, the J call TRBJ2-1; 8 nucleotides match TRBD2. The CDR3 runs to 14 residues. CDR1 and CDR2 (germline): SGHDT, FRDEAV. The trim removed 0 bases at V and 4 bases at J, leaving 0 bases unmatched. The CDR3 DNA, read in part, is TGTGCCAGCAGTTTCTGGACTGGGTATGCTGAGCAGTTC. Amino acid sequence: CASSFWTGYAEQF. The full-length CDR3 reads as CASSFWTGYAEQFF.

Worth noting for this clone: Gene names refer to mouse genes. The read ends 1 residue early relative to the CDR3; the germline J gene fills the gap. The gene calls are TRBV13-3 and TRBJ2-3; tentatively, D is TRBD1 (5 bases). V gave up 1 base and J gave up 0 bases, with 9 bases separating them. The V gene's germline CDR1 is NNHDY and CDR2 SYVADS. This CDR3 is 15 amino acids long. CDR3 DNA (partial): TGTGCCAGCAGTGATATGGACAAAAGTGCAGAAACGCTGTAT. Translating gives CASSDMDKSAETLY. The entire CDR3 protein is CASSDMDKSAETLYF.

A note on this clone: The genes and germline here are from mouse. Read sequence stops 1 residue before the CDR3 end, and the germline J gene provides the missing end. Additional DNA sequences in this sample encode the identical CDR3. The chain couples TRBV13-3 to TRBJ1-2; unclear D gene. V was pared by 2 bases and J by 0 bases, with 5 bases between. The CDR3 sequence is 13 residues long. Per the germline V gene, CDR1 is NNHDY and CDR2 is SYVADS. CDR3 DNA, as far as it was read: TGTGCCAGCAGTGAACAAGCAAACTCCGACTACACC. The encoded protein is CASSEQANSDYT. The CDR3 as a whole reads CASSEQANSDYTF.

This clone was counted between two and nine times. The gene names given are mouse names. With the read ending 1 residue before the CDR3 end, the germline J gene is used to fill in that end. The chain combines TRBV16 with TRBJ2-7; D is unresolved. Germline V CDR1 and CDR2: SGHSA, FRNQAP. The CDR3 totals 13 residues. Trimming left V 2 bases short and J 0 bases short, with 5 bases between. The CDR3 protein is CASSLLDSYEQYF. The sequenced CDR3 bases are TGTGCAAGCAGCTTACTGGACTCCTATGAACAGTAC.

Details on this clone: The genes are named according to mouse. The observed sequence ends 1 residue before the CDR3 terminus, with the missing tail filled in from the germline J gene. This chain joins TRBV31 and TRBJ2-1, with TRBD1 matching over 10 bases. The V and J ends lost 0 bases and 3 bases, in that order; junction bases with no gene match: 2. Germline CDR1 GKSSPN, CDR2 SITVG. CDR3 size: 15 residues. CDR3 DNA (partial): TGTGCCTGGAGTCTCCGGACAGGGGGCTATGCTGAGCAGTTC. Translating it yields CAWSLRTGGYAEQF. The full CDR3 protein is CAWSLRTGGYAEQFF. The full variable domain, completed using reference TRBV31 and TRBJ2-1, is AQTIHQWPVAEIKAVGSPLSLGCTIKGKSSPNLYWYWQATGGTLQQLFYSITVGQVESVVQLNLSASRPKDDQFILSTEKLLLSHSGFYLCAWSLRTGGYAEQFFGPGTRLTVL.

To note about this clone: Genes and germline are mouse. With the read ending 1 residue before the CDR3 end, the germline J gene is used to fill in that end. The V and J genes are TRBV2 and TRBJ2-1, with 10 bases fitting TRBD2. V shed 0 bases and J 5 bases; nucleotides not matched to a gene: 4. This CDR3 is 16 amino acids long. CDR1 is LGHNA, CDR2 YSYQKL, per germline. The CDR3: CASSQDGDWGDAEQFF. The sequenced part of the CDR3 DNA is TGTGCCAGCAGCCAAGACGGGGACTGGGGAGATGCTGAGCAGTTC.

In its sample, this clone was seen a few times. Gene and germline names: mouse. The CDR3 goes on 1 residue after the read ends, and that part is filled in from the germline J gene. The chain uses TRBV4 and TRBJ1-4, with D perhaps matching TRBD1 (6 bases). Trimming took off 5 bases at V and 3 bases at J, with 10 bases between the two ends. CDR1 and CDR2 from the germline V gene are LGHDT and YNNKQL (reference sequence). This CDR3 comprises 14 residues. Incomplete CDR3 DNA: TGTGCCAGCAGCCCGACAGGCCCCAACGAAAGATTATTT. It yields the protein CASSPTGPNERLF. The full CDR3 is CASSPTGPNERLFF. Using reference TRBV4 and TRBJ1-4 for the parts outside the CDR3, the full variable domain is ETAVFQTPNYHVTQVGNEVSFNCKQTLGHDTMYWYKQDSKKLLKIMFSYNNKQLIVNETVPRRFSPQSSDKAHLNLRIKSVEPEDSAVYLCASSPTGPNERLFFGHGTKLSVL.

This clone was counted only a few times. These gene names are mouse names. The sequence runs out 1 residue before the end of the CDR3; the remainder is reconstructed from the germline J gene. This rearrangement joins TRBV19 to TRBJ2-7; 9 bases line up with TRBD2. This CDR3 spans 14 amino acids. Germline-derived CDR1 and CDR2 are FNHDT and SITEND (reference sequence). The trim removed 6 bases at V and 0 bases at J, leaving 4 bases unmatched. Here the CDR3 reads CASTGLGNSYEQYF. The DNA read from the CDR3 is TGTGCCAGCACCGGACTGGGGAACTCCTATGAACAGTAC. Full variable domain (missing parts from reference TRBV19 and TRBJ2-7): GGIITQTPKFLIGQEGQKLTLKCQQNFNHDTMYWYRQDSGKGLRLIYYSITENDLQKGDLSEGYDASREKKSSFSLTVTSAQKNEMAVFLCASTGLGNSYEQYFGPGTRLTVL.